Below are 5 T cell receptor beta chains sequenced from a single sample in a study of long-term antiretroviral therapy in people with HIV. The authors ran the immunoSEQ assay, v3.0, at survey level. The assay was immunoSEQ multiplex PCR, and TCRdb's table has in-frame clones only and misses some. The sample consists of tens of thousands of clones, 70% to 90% of them appearing once. The source material was unsorted PBMCs, sampled around 4.5 years after starting antiretroviral therapy. Receptor source: a man younger than 40 with HIV.

This sequence joins TRBV19 and TRBJ2-7, with D possibly being TRBD1 or TRBD2 (5 bases each). This CDR3 has 14 amino acids. Germline V gene sequence: CDR1 LNHDA, CDR2 SQIVND (reference sequence). V shed 5 bases and J shed 2 bases, with 13 bases lying between them. The CDR3 protein is CASSFRDGAYEQYF. In DNA form, the CDR3 reads TGTGCCAGTAGTTTCCGGGACGGAGCCTACGAGCAGTACTTC.

The chain is built from TRBV27 and TRBJ1-5; D possibly corresponds to TRBD1 (5 bases). This CDR3 comprises 13 residues. Germline V gives CDR1 MNHEY, CDR2 SMNVEV (reference sequence). V was cut by 6 bases and J by 1 base, with 7 bases left in between. CDR3 region: CASSRDSNQPQHF. In nucleotides, the CDR3 is TGTGCCAGCAGCCGGGACAGCAATCAGCCCCAGCATTTT.

Only one count was recorded for this clone. J is TRBJ2-2 and V is TRBV7-9; perhaps TRBD2 as D (5 bases). The germline V gene encodes CDR1 SEHNR and CDR2 FQNEAQ (reference sequence). The V end was cut by 5 bases, the J end by 0 bases, with 13 bases between. This CDR3 is built from 16 residues. The CDR3 nucleotides read TGTGCCAGCAGCGCAATGCGGGCTTCGAACACCGGGGAGCTGTTTTTT. Translating it yields CASSAMRASNTGELFF.

This chain links TRBV25-1 with TRBJ2-2, with 9 nucleotides matching TRBD2. CDR3 size: 14 residues. V dropped 8 bases and J dropped 6; count of bases not matched to a gene: 7. In germline, CDR1 is MGHDK, CDR2 SYGVNS. The CDR3 sequence: CASAFGGRAGELFF. The CDR3 DNA sequence: TGTGCCAGCGCTTTTGGCGGGAGGGCCGGGGAGCTGTTTTTT.

The gene calls are TRBV19 and TRBJ2-3; D remains ambiguous. There are 12 residues in the CDR3. Germline assignment: CDR1 LNHDA and CDR2 SQIVND (reference sequence). Trimming pared 5 bases from V and 1 base from J, leaving 4 bases between. In DNA, the CDR3 is TGTGCCAGTAGTCTGGGCACAGATACGCAGTATTTT. Encoded protein: CASSLGTDTQYF.